This TCR beta chain emerged from a study of blood T cell repertoires in COVID-19. Across the study: Sites across the United States, Italy and Spain contributed samples from acute and convalescent COVID-19. In each case, the material was cDNA or gDNA derived from T cells, B-cell-depleted T cells, or PBMCs.

It was during active infection that Seattle patients were enrolled and then longitudinally followed. The V end lost 4 bases, the J end lost 1 base, and 14 bases lay between the germline ends. Germline-derived CDR1 and CDR2 are KGHDR and SFDVKD. The CDR3 consists of 16 residues. In the study's own analysis: Amplification of reference gene primers was used by the study to estimate nucleated cell counts. Clones were sequenced by immunoSEQ multiplex PCR, and TCRdb holds only the in-frame ones, with some missing. That table furnishes V, J and clone size, whereas the DNA furnished D and trimming. This sample has 200,000 to 250,000 clones; 75% to 90% occur once, and the top ten carry roughly 3%.

Source material: peripheral blood. The chain employs TRBV24-1 and TRBJ2-3; TRBD1 might be the D (6 bases). The TCR sequence derives from a young man with COVID-19, enrolled during active disease. The CDR3 DNA reads TGTGCCACCAGTGAAACAGGGATACTCGGCACAGATACGCAGTATTTT. This sequence encodes CATSETGILGTDTQYF.